Reported below is one T cell receptor (beta chain). Its specificity is not known. This record belongs to a study of cytomegalovirus exposure and HLA in healthy donors. Study conclusions and caveats: A previous analysis found most TCR beta V segments productive roughly 87% or roughly 30% of the time.

Both 60 Vbeta primers and 13 Jbeta primers went into the PCR. Data came from immunoSEQ multiplex PCR; TCRdb stores just in-frame clones and leaves some out. Found here are approximately 100,000 clones, around 73% of them singletons; the top ten hold roughly 1.8%. With 6 bases removed from V and 1 base from J, the gap between germline ends came to 13 bases. Germline V lookup: CDR1 SGHTA, CDR2 FQGTGA. The CDR3 runs 14 residues. The sequence derives from a woman aged 40 to 50 in good health and CMV-seronegative. The specimen was PBMCs. The V gene is TRBV7-3, the J gene TRBJ2-7; D perhaps matches TRBD2 (5 bases). The CDR3 is CASRLDSNSYEQYF. The CDR3 DNA reads as TGTGCCAGCAGATTGGACTCGAATTCCTACGAGCAGTACTTC.